This is a list of T cell receptor beta chains from one sample in a study of chemoradiotherapy in HPV16-positive cancers. Method: immunoSEQ multiplex PCR; TCRdb's copy keeps in-frame clones and lacks some. Seen here are about 15,000 clones, approximately 72% observed once, and the top ten hold about 9.1%. The sample was acquired from a patient who underwent chemoradiotherapy. The receptors were sampled from a human donor with HPV-associated anogenital cancer. CDR3s include the opening cysteine and the closing phenylalanine or tryptophan. The order of the fields is J gene, D gene, clone size, V gene, CDR3 protein, CDR3 DNA. The D gene is left open where the match is weak. Where a row states a size, it is once, few, many or the class of an expanded clone; other rows omit it.

TRBJ1-1 | - | - | TRBV6-5 | CASSYSFASRNTEAFF | TGTGCCAGCAGTTACTCCTTTGCCTCCAGAAACACTGAAGCTTTCTTT
TRBJ2-3 | TRBD2 | once | TRBV7-9 | CASSLEGRGTDTQYF | TGTGCCAGCAGCTTAGAAGGGAGGGGCACAGATACGCAGTATTTT
TRBJ2-1 | TRBD1 | - | TRBV10-3 | CAISESGQGLNEQFF | TGTGCCATCAGTGAGTCGGGACAGGGGCTCAATGAGCAGTTCTTC
TRBJ1-2 | - | - | TRBV2 | CASSEGGEVFLSKPNYGYTF | TGTGCCAGCAGTGAAGGGGGGGAGGTGTTTCTCAGTAAACCTAACTATGGCTACACCTTC
TRBJ1-3 | - | - | TRBV2 | CASSGVGTGNTIYF | TGTGCCAGCAGTGGGGTCGGTACTGGAAACACCATATATTTT
TRBJ2-1 | TRBD2 | - | TRBV11-3 | CASSLDSGRGDEQFF | TGTGCCAGCAGCTTAGACAGCGGGAGAGGGGATGAGCAGTTCTTC
TRBJ1-6 | - | - | TRBV30 | CAWSVKRQTSPLHF | TGTGCCTGGAGTGTAAAACGGCAGACTTCACCCCTCCACTTT
TRBJ1-2 | - | few | TRBV18 | CASSNDANYGYTF | TGTGCCAGCTCCAACGACGCTAACTATGGCTACACCTTC
TRBJ1-1 | - | - | TRBV18 | CASSPRGGTTEAFF | TGTGCCAGCTCACCACGGGGGGGGACGACTGAAGCTTTCTTT
TRBJ1-3 | - | - | TRBV19 | CASKGRDTIYF | TGTGCCAGTAAGGGGAGGGACACCATATATTTT
TRBJ2-7 | TRBD2 | - | TRBV12-5 | CASGSTSGRPRGYEQYF | TGTGCTAGTGGAAGCACTAGCGGGAGGCCCAGAGGCTACGAGCAGTACTTC
TRBJ2-3 | - | - | TRBV7-8 | CASSSNTLPDTQYF | TGTGCCAGCAGCTCAAACACTTTACCAGATACGCAGTATTTT
TRBJ2-1 | - | - | TRBV7-2 | CASSFSEGGYNEQFF | TGTGCCAGCAGCTTTTCGGAGGGGGGGTACAATGAGCAGTTCTTC
TRBJ1-5 | TRBD1 | - | TRBV5-1 | CASSPTGGGNQPQHF | TGCGCCAGCAGCCCAACAGGGGGCGGCAATCAGCCCCAGCATTTT
TRBJ1-1 | - | - | TRBV10-3 | CAISGSEENTEAFF | TGTGCCATCAGTGGTTCGGAAGAGAACACTGAAGCTTTCTTT
TRBJ1-1 | - | once | TRBV12-5 | CASGLDLTLNTEAFF | TGTGCTAGTGGTTTAGACTTAACACTGAACACTGAAGCTTTCTTT
TRBJ2-1 | - | - | TRBV30 | CAWSSSYNEQFF | TGTGCCTGGAGCAGCTCCTACAATGAGCAGTTCTTC
TRBJ2-3 | - | - | TRBV7-3 | CASSLRSLDTQYF | TGTGCCAGCAGCTTAAGAAGCTTAGATACGCAGTATTTT
TRBJ2-3 | - | once | TRBV30 | CAWSVTSSTDTQYF | TGTGCCTGGAGTGTTACTAGCAGCACAGATACGCAGTATTTT
TRBJ1-2 | - | - | TRBV9 | CASSVELGQNYGYTF | TGTGCCAGCAGCGTAGAGCTAGGCCAGAACTATGGCTACACCTTC
TRBJ1-5 | - | - | TRBV27 | CASSKGGDQPQHF | TGTGCCAGCAGTAAAGGGGGGGATCAGCCCCAGCATTTT
TRBJ2-7 | TRBD1 | few | TRBV5-1 | CASSLQGTWEQYF | TGCGCCAGCAGCTTACAGGGGACGTGGGAGCAGTACTTC